Shown below are 29 T cell receptor beta chains from a single sample sequenced in a study of cytomegalovirus exposure and HLA in healthy donors. 60 Vbeta and 13 Jbeta primers were used in PCR. Generated by immunoSEQ multiplex PCR, the TCRdb table keeps only in-frame clones and is missing some. The sample comprises about 43,000 clones, roughly 51% of which are singletons, and 5% to 6.5% rests with the top ten. Sequences were obtained from PBMCs. The receptors originated from a man between 60 and 75 years old in good health and CMV-seronegative.

This clone was detected a few times. The rearrangement joins TRBV28 to TRBJ2-2; 12 nucleotides align to TRBD2. CDR3 length: 18 amino acids. Per the germline V gene, CDR1 is MDHEN and CDR2 is SYDVKM. The V segment lost 6 bases and the J segment 8 bases; nucleotides outside the gene matches: 16. The CDR3 DNA reads as TGTGCCAGCAGCCTCGCCAGGGCTAGCGGGAGGGCCTGGGGGGAGCTGTTTTTT. Its translation: CASSLARASGRAWGELFF.

This clone was seen only a few times. The gene calls are TRBV30 and TRBJ1-1; D might be TRBD1 (6 bases). V lost 4 bases and J 5 bases, leaving 20 bases between the germline ends. This CDR3 is 15 amino acids long. The germline CDR1 and CDR2 sequences are GTSNPN and SVGIG (reference sequence). CDR3 protein: CAWIITQGRGTEAFF. CDR3 DNA sequence: TGTGCCTGGATAATCACACAGGGTCGGGGTACTGAAGCTTTCTTT. The entire variable domain, with the rest obtained from reference TRBV30 and TRBJ1-1, is as follows: SQTIHQWPATLVQPVGSPLSLECTVEGTSNPNLYWYRQAAGRGLQLLFYSVGIGQISSEVPQNLSASRPQDRQFILSSKKLLLSDSGFYLCAWIITQGRGTEAFFGQGTRLTVV.

V gene TRBV19 combines with J gene TRBJ1-5, with D unresolved. This CDR3 spans 12 amino acids. V was clipped by 7 bases and J by 4 bases, with 8 bases between them. Germline V gives CDR1 LNHDA, CDR2 SQIVND (reference sequence). CDR3 region: CASTRLNQPQHF. CDR3 DNA: TGTGCCAGTACCAGGTTAAATCAGCCCCAGCATTTT.

The rearrangement links TRBV4-1 to TRBJ1-2; 9 bases map to TRBD1. The CDR3 spans 15 residues. Trimming took 4 bases from V and 8 from J; bases not matched to a gene: 11. Germline V lookup: CDR1 MGHRA, CDR2 YSYEKL. CDR3 bases: TGCGCCAGCAGCCGACAGGACAGGGGCGGAGGAGGCTACACCTTC. Translating gives CASSRQDRGGGGYTF.

The CDR3 nucleotides are TGTGCCAGCAGCTTAGACGCGGCAGACACAGATACGCAGTATTTT. Residues: CASSLDAADTDTQYF. This chain links TRBV11-3 with TRBJ2-3, with D unclear. V was pared by 0 bases and J by 2 bases, with 9 bases between. The CDR3 is made up of 15 amino acids. Germline V gene data show CDR1 as SGHNT and CDR2 as YENEEA.

This clone appeared once. This chain connects TRBV14 to TRBJ1-2, with 7 bases identical to TRBD1. Germline assignment: CDR1 SGHDN and CDR2 FVKESK. The CDR3 extends over 17 amino acids. With V trimmed by 0 bases and J by 4 bases, 11 bases remained unmatched. As DNA, the CDR3 is TGTGCCAGCAGCCAAGATAGGCCCGAGGACAGGCGCTATGGCTACACCTTC. This codes for CASSQDRPEDRRYGYTF.

The chain is built from TRBV13 and TRBJ1-5; 8 bases align to TRBD1. Germline V gene data show CDR1 as PRHDT and CDR2 as FYEKMQ (reference sequence). V gave up 5 bases and J gave up 7 bases; unmatched junction bases: 7. The CDR3 has 14 amino acids. CDR3 residues: CASSRDRTNQPQHF. CDR3 nucleotides: TGTGCCAGCAGCCGGGACAGGACGAACCAGCCCCAGCATTTT. Combining the CDR3 with reference TRBV13 and TRBJ1-5 gives the whole variable domain AAGVIQSPRHLIKEKRETATLKCYPIPRHDTVYWYQQGPGQDPQFLISFYEKMQSDKGSIPDRFSAQQFSDYHSELNMSSLELGDSALYFCASSRDRTNQPQHFGDGTRLSIL.

V is TRBV4-2 and J is TRBJ1-4; unclear D gene. Germline CDR1 reads LGHNA; CDR2 reads YNFKEQ. V was trimmed by 4 bases and J by 8 bases, leaving 5 bases between them. This CDR3 region has 11 residues. CDR3 in DNA: TGTGCCAGCAGCCGGGCCGAAAAACTGTTTTTT. Translation gives CASSRAEKLFF.

This clone was found a few times. V usage is TRBV6-1 and J usage is TRBJ2-1, with D perhaps matching TRBD1 (7 bases). The CDR3 covers 15 residues. Trimming removed 8 bases at V and 3 bases at J, with 17 bases between. Germline CDR1 is MNHNS and CDR2 is SASEGT. CDR3 DNA: TGTGCCAGCGGCCAGGGGGGTGGACTCTACAATGAGCAGTTCTTC. This codes for CASGQGGGLYNEQFF.

The chain links TRBV7-2 to TRBJ1-1, with 7 bases matching TRBD1. The CDR3 covers 15 residues. The V gene end was trimmed by 5 bases and the J gene end by 10 bases; junction bases not matched to a gene: 16. Germline V lookup: CDR1 SGHTA, CDR2 FQGNSA. The CDR3 sequence is CASSTSGQAPSRAFF. DNA of the CDR3: TGTGCCAGCAGCACTTCCGGACAGGCCCCTAGCCGAGCTTTCTTT.

The CDR3 DNA sequence: TGTGCCAGCAGCTTCGGAAAGGACAGGGGCGCCGTTAGAAGCCGGAGTTTCTTT. It codes for CASSFGKDRGAVRSRSFF. The gene calls are TRBV7-2 and TRBJ1-1, with 9 bases fitting TRBD1. The CDR3 runs to 18 residues. Germline lookup yields CDR1 SGHTA and CDR2 FQGNSA. The V gene end was trimmed by 3 bases and the J gene end by 13 bases; junction bases not matched to a gene: 24.

The chain carries TRBV5-1 and TRBJ2-3; perhaps TRBD2 as D (6 bases). CDR3 length: 14 amino acids. Germline V gene lookup returns CDR1 SGHRS and CDR2 YFSETQ. Trimming shortened V by 3 bases and J by 2 bases, and 10 bases separated the two germline ends. CDR3 sequence (DNA): TGCGCCAGCAGCTATAGCGGATTCACAGATACGCAGTATTTT. Translating gives CASSYSGFTDTQYF.

The rearrangement links TRBV6-5 to TRBJ2-5, with 9 bases lining up with TRBD2. Germline loops: CDR1 MNHEY, CDR2 SVGAGI. The CDR3 totals 15 residues. The junction had 9 bases not matched to a gene; V was cut back by 6 bases and J by 4 bases. The CDR3 sequence: CASSRISGSRETQYF. The CDR3 nucleotides read TGTGCCAGCAGCCGAATTAGCGGGAGTAGAGAGACCCAGTACTTC.

This clone showed up just a few times. The chain has TRBV6-5 and TRBJ1-6; D may be TRBD1 (6 bases). Trimming removed 2 bases from V and 9 bases from J, with 11 bases in between. The CDR3 is made up of 14 amino acids. Germline-derived CDR1 and CDR2 are MNHEY and SVGAGI. CDR3 DNA sequence: TGTGCCAGCAGTTACGGGGGGGCGTCTTCACCCCTCCACTTT. It is translated as CASSYGGASSPLHF.

This clone was counted between two and nine times. The V call is TRBV12-5, the J call TRBJ2-1, with 9 bases identical to TRBD2. After removal of 5 bases from V and 1 base from J, the junction contained 12 bases not matched to a gene. Germline values: CDR1 LGHNT, CDR2 FRNRAP. The CDR3 length is 18 residues. The CDR3 nucleotides read TGTGCTAGTGGTACGAACCAAGCGGGGGGACGATCCTACAATGAGCAGTTCTTC. This codes for CASGTNQAGGRSYNEQFF.

This clone was observed a handful of times. The chain joins TRBV2 to TRBJ1-5; TRBD1 matches at 7 bases. Germline V gene lookup returns CDR1 SNHLY and CDR2 FYNNEI. J was trimmed by 5 bases and V by 6 bases; bases with no gene match: 7. This CDR3 contains 14 residues. The CDR3 DNA sequence: TGTGCCAGCAGCGACAGGGCATTAGATCAGCCCCAGCATTTT. The encoded protein is CASSDRALDQPQHF. The entire variable domain, with the rest obtained from reference TRBV2 and TRBJ1-5, is as follows: EPEVTQTPSHQVTQMGQEVILRCVPISNHLYFYWYRQILGQKVEFLVSFYNNEISEKSEIFDDQFSVERPDGSNFTLKIRSTKLEDSAMYFCASSDRALDQPQHFGDGTRLSIL.

The chain couples TRBV7-3 to TRBJ2-5, with 8 bases that match TRBD2. The CDR3 covers 15 residues. The V gene end was trimmed by 1 base and the J gene end by 4 bases; junction bases not matched to a gene: 5. CDR1 SGHTA and CDR2 FQGTGA come from the germline V gene. The CDR3 DNA follows: TGTGCCAGCAGCTTAAACGCGGGAGGTCCAGAGACCCAGTACTTC. Residues: CASSLNAGGPETQYF.

V gene TRBV28 combines with J gene TRBJ2-1; tentative D call: TRBD2 (5 bases). V was trimmed by 6 bases and J by 8 bases, leaving 14 bases between them. This CDR3 region has 13 residues. Germline CDR1 and CDR2: MDHEN and SYDVKM. The CDR3 protein is CASSLAGGDEQFF. Here the CDR3 DNA reads TGTGCCAGCAGCCTTGCGGGCGGCGATGAGCAGTTCTTC.

This rearrangement joins TRBV5-8 to TRBJ1-1; 8 bases are shared with TRBD1. With V trimmed by 1 base and J by 3 bases, 8 bases remained unmatched. The CDR3 is 16 amino acids. Germline values: CDR1 SGHTS, CDR2 YDEGEE. CDR3 residues: CASSLPGGIGDTEAFF. The CDR3 coding sequence is TGTGCCAGCAGCTTGCCAGGGGGCATTGGGGACACTGAAGCTTTCTTT.

J is TRBJ2-3 and V is TRBV29-1; 8 positions match TRBD1. The CDR3 has 13 amino acids. Germline trimming cut 1 base from V and 4 bases from J; bases unmatched to any gene: 1. The V gene's germline CDR1 is SQVTM and CDR2 ANQGSEA. CDR3 sequence reads: CSVEVGQADTQYF. In DNA form, the CDR3 reads TGCAGCGTTGAAGTGGGACAGGCAGATACGCAGTATTTT.

This clone has more than one count but fewer than ten. The chain couples TRBV5-1 to TRBJ2-7, with 9 positions matching TRBD2. Germline assignment: CDR1 SGHRS and CDR2 YFSETQ. The CDR3 covers 14 residues. The ends lost 4 bases at V and 3 bases at J; junction bases unmatched: 5. The CDR3 nucleotides read TGCGCCAGCAGCGTCCCGACTAGCGGCTACGAGCAGTACTTC. It yields the protein CASSVPTSGYEQYF.

The chain combines TRBV25-1 with TRBJ2-1; perhaps TRBD2 as D (6 bases). Trimming pared 3 bases from V and 1 base from J, leaving 10 bases between. CDR3 length: 15 amino acids. Germline V gene sequence: CDR1 MGHDK, CDR2 SYGVNS. Here the CDR3 reads CASSEHGSSYNEQFF. The CDR3 region has the DNA TGTGCCAGCAGTGAGCACGGGAGTTCCTACAATGAGCAGTTCTTC. Supplemented by reference TRBV25-1 and TRBJ2-1, the full variable domain reads EADIYQTPRYLVIGTGKKITLECSQTMGHDKMYWYQQDPGMELHLIHYSYGVNSTEKGDLSSESTVSRIRTEHFPLTLESARPSHTSQYLCASSEHGSSYNEQFFGPGTRLTVL.

In nucleotides, the CDR3 is TGTGCCAGCAGTTTCGCCTCCGGGGGTGGTACGCAGTATTTT. Its translation is CASSFASGGGTQYF. This chain links TRBV28 with TRBJ2-3, with D possibly matching TRBD2 (6 bases). This CDR3 comprises 14 residues. The V end lost 3 bases, the J end lost 8 bases, and 15 bases lay between the germline ends. Germline V CDR1 and CDR2: MDHEN, SYDVKM.

V and J are TRBV30 and TRBJ1-5, with a weak D call TRBD1 (6 bases). Trimming stripped 0 bases from V and 2 bases from J, with 11 bases between. Germline loops: CDR1 GTSNPN, CDR2 SVGIG (reference sequence). The CDR3 length is 15 residues. The CDR3 region has the DNA TGTGCCTGGAGTGTACAAGGGGGTCGCAATCAGCCCCAGCATTTT. This codes for CAWSVQGGRNQPQHF.

This clone has only one observation. The rearrangement uses TRBV5-1 and TRBJ2-7; D possibly corresponds to TRBD2 (5 bases). The V and J ends lost 4 bases and 1 base respectively, with 12 bases between them. The CDR3 covers 14 residues. Germline V gives CDR1 SGHRS, CDR2 YFSETQ. The CDR3 is CASSPRGLSYEQYF. The CDR3 bases are TGCGCCAGCAGCCCCCGAGGACTTTCCTACGAGCAGTACTTC.

The chain combines TRBV6-5 with TRBJ1-4, with 8 bases identical to TRBD1. Trimming took 6 bases from V and 8 from J; bases not matched to a gene: 11. The germline V gene has CDR1 MNHEY and CDR2 SVGAGI. This CDR3 comprises 15 residues. The CDR3: CASSYADRVWEKLFF. The CDR3 coding sequence is TGTGCCAGCAGCTACGCGGACAGGGTATGGGAAAAACTGTTTTTT.

The chain links TRBV6-1 to TRBJ2-7; D unclear. V was trimmed by 11 bases and J by 3 bases, leaving 17 bases between them. CDR1 is MNHNS and CDR2 is SASEGT in the germline V gene. CDR3 size: 13 residues. The CDR3 loop is CAGRVSALYEQYF. The CDR3 nucleotides read TGTGCCGGCCGGGTTTCAGCCCTCTACGAGCAGTACTTC.

The chain carries TRBV30 and TRBJ1-5; D might be TRBD1 (6 bases). Trimming left V 1 base short and J 5 bases short, with 9 bases between. Germline V lookup: CDR1 GTSNPN, CDR2 SVGIG (reference sequence). CDR3 length: 13 residues. CDR3 in DNA: TGTGCCTGGAGTGCCGAGGGGGATCAGCCCCAGCATTTT. This sequence encodes CAWSAEGDQPQHF.

This clone is judged medium-sized (0.01 to 0.1%). The chain joins TRBV6-5 to TRBJ1-1; 7 bases match TRBD1. CDR1 and CDR2 (germline): MNHEY, SVGAGI. Trimming at V came to 4 bases and at J to 1 base, leaving 6 bases not matched to a gene. CDR3 length: 15 residues. The CDR3 nucleotides are TGTGCCAGCAGTTCGACAGGGCAGGGGAACACTGAAGCTTTCTTT. Its translation is CASSSTGQGNTEAFF.